This is a list of T cell receptor beta chains from one sample in a study of response to subunit inactivated influenza vaccine. TCRdb re-called the RT-PCR reads with MiXCR, one entry per CDR3 protein. The table records 500,000 to 550,000 distinct CDR3 sequences, approximately 7.1% of them present only once. Sequencing was performed on PBMCs from blood, taken around 25 months after vaccination. The receptors were gathered from a man between 50 and 75 years old who received an inactivated influenza vaccine. CDR3s include the opening cysteine and the closing phenylalanine or tryptophan. Each record gives: V gene, J gene, D gene, CDR3 length, clone size, CDR3 DNA, CDR3 protein. A D gene is named only where the DNA matches it firmly. Not all rows give a size; the values are once, few, many and, for expanded clones, a class.

v_gene: TRBV6-2/TRBV6-3; j_gene: TRBJ2-7; d_gene: -; len: 15; abundance: -; CDR3nt: TGTGCCAGCAGTTACGAGGTAGCGAGAAACTACGAGCAGTACTTC; CDR3aa: CASSYEVARNYEQYF
v_gene: TRBV20-1; j_gene: TRBJ1-1; d_gene: -; len: 12; abundance: -; CDR3nt: TGCAGTGCTAGCAGAACGAACACTGAAGCTTTCTTT; CDR3aa: CSASRTNTEAFF
v_gene: TRBV6-1; j_gene: TRBJ2-7; d_gene: TRBD1; len: 15; abundance: -; CDR3nt: TGTGCCAGCAGTGAGACAGGGGGCGTCGACGGCGAGCAGTACTTC; CDR3aa: CASSETGGVDGEQYF
v_gene: TRBV29-1; j_gene: TRBJ2-7; d_gene: -; len: 15; abundance: -; CDR3nt: TGCAGCGTCGGGGGATCTAGTTCCAGCTCCTACGAGCAGTACTTC; CDR3aa: CSVGGSSSSSYEQYF
v_gene: TRBV12-3/TRBV12-4; j_gene: TRBJ2-1; d_gene: TRBD2; len: 17; abundance: -; CDR3nt: TGTGCCAGCAGTTCGACTAGCGGGGGGGTAACCTACAATGAGCAGTTCTTC; CDR3aa: CASSSTSGGVTYNEQFF
v_gene: TRBV15; j_gene: TRBJ2-3; d_gene: -; len: 15; abundance: few; CDR3nt: TGTGCCACCAGCACCCGGACGGATCGGGCAGATACGCAGTATTTT; CDR3aa: CATSTRTDRADTQYF
v_gene: TRBV18; j_gene: TRBJ1-4; d_gene: -; len: 15; abundance: many; CDR3nt: TGTGCCAGCTCTCCGGCCGGGACATTTAATGAAAAACTGTTTTTT; CDR3aa: CASSPAGTFNEKLFF
v_gene: TRBV4-3; j_gene: TRBJ2-6; d_gene: -; len: 16; abundance: many; CDR3nt: TGCGCCAGCAGCCAAGATTCTTCGGCTGGGGCCAACGTCCTGACTTTC; CDR3aa: CASSQDSSAGANVLTF
v_gene: TRBV9; j_gene: TRBJ1-1; d_gene: -; len: 16; abundance: -; CDR3nt: TGTGCCAGCAGCGGTCGGGCGGCAGGCCCTAACACTGAAGCTTTCTTT; CDR3aa: CASSGRAAGPNTEAFF
v_gene: TRBV5-1; j_gene: TRBJ2-1; d_gene: -; len: 13; abundance: -; CDR3nt: TGCGCCAGCTCCTCCGGGACTTCCCATGAGCAGTTCTTC; CDR3aa: CASSSGTSHEQFF
v_gene: TRBV7-2; j_gene: TRBJ1-1; d_gene: -; len: 15; abundance: many; CDR3nt: TGTGCCAGCAGCTTAGAGGGCTTGAAGAACACTGAAGCTTTCTTT; CDR3aa: CASSLEGLKNTEAFF
v_gene: TRBV11-2; j_gene: TRBJ2-5; d_gene: -; len: 14; abundance: few; CDR3nt: TGTGCCAGCAGCTTAGGTGGAGTTAAGGAGACCCAGTACTTC; CDR3aa: CASSLGGVKETQYF
v_gene: TRBV11-2; j_gene: TRBJ2-1; d_gene: -; len: 19; abundance: -; CDR3nt: TGTGCCAGCAGCTTAGATCAGTGGCCGGGGCTGAGCTCCTACAATGAGCAGTTCTTC; CDR3aa: CASSLDQWPGLSSYNEQFF